This T cell receptor (beta chain) originates from a study of blood T cell repertoires in COVID-19. Sequenced by immunoSEQ multiplex PCR; TCRdb stores in-frame clones only, minus some. The sample has over 75,000 clones, roughly 78% seen once; the top ten hold approximately 1.2%. This TCR derives from a woman older than 75 with acute or convalescent COVID-19. Sequenced: peripheral blood.

The CDR3 sequence: CASSSSGQGGYGYTF. CDR3 DNA sequence: TGTGCCAGCAGTTCATCAGGACAGGGGGGCTATGGCTACACCTTC. The genes are TRBV28 and TRBJ1-2; 10 nucleotides align to TRBD1. Germline CDR1 is MDHEN and CDR2 is SYDVKM. CDR3 length equals 15 residues. V was clipped by 4 bases and J by 4 bases; unmatched bases: 6.